Presented here are 24 T cell receptor beta chains from one specimen sequenced in a study of neurological immune-mediated disorders. TCRdb called the 5' RACE reads again in MiXCR, with one record for every CDR3 protein. There are tens of thousands of distinct CDR3 sequences in the sample; 10% occur only once, and about 1.6% lies in the top ten. Time point indicated: longitudinal time-point 1 (baseline). Sequencing was performed on PBMCs. The receptors shown here come from a woman between 40 and 50 years old in good health.

A single count supports this clonotype. The chain couples TRBV4-2 to TRBJ1-1; a weak D match, TRBD1 (5 bases). This CDR3 spans 17 amino acids. The ends were cut back, 2 bases at V and 0 bases at J, with 16 bases in the middle. Germline V gives CDR1 LGHNA, CDR2 YNFKEQ. In DNA, the CDR3 is TGTGCCAGCAGCCAACCCTTGGGTGGAGGGGTGAACACTGAAGCTTTCTTT. It codes for CASSQPLGGGVNTEAFF.

This clonotype was found many times. The chain recombines TRBV5-1 with TRBJ1-6, with D unresolved. Deletions cut 0 bases from V and 7 bases from J, with 2 bases between. This CDR3 is 12 amino acids long. Germline V gene sequence: CDR1 SGHRS, CDR2 YFSETQ. This CDR3 reads CASSLGNSPLHF. In nucleotides, the CDR3 is TGCGCCAGCAGCTTGGGGAATTCACCCCTCCACTTT. Full variable domain (outside the CDR3, taken from reference TRBV5-1 and TRBJ1-6): KAGVTQTPRYLIKTRGQQVTLSCSPISGHRSVSWYQQTPGQGLQFLFEYFSETQRNKGNFPGRFSGRQFSNSRSEMNVSTLELGDSALYLCASSLGNSPLHFGNGTRLTVT.

The table lists this clonotype with many counts. The chain couples TRBV6-2 or TRBV6-3 to TRBJ1-1, with D possibly TRBD1 on 5 matching bases. CDR1 and CDR2 from the germline V gene are MNHEY and SVGEGT. Between the trimmed V and J ends, which lost 6 bases and 6 bases, there was a span of 17 bases. The CDR3 sequence is 14 residues long. CDR3 in amino acids: CASSEPGQSPEAFF. DNA for the CDR3: TGTGCCAGCAGCGAACCGGGGCAGAGTCCTGAAGCTTTCTTT.

This clonotype was counted at least ten times. CDR3 sequence: CSAFGTNSDEQFF. In DNA form, the CDR3 reads TGCAGTGCCTTTGGGACAAACTCCGATGAGCAGTTCTTC. The J gene is TRBJ2-1, the V gene TRBV20-1; tentatively, D is TRBD1 (6 bases). In germline, CDR1 is DFQATT, CDR2 SNEGSKA (reference sequence). Trimming took off 6 bases at V and 8 bases at J, with 17 bases between the two ends. The CDR3 is 13 amino acids.

This clonotype was seen at least ten times. The chain carries TRBV29-1 and TRBJ1-2; 10 bases are a match to TRBD1. In germline, CDR1 is SQVTM, CDR2 ANQGSEA. This CDR3 comprises 12 residues. V shed 6 bases and J 8 bases; nucleotides not matched to a gene: 6. DNA for the CDR3: TGCAGCGTCGGGACAGGGGCGGGCGGCTACACCTTC. Translating it yields CSVGTGAGGYTF.

This clonotype was seen at least ten times. The chain links TRBV7-2 to TRBJ1-2; TRBD1 might be the D (5 bases). V was pared by 3 bases and J by 3 bases, with 11 bases between. The CDR3 spans 14 residues. The germline gives CDR1 SGHTA, CDR2 FQGNSA. The CDR3 DNA is TGTGCCAGCAGCTTGACAGACATGGACTATGGCTACACCTTC. Translation: CASSLTDMDYGYTF.

This clonotype was found many times. This chain connects TRBV7-2 to TRBJ2-1; TRBD2 might be the D (5 bases). The V end lost 4 bases, the J end lost 6 bases, and 10 bases lay between the germline ends. The V gene's germline CDR1 is SGHTA and CDR2 FQGNSA. This CDR3 has 13 amino acids. CDR3 amino acids: CASSSQSGNEQFF. The CDR3, as DNA: TGTGCCAGCAGCTCGCAAAGCGGCAATGAGCAGTTCTTC.

This clonotype was seen at least ten times. CDR3 sequence: CASSPPPLRAGTDTQYF. DNA of the CDR3: TGTGCCAGCTCACCACCGCCACTCCGGGCCGGCACAGATACGCAGTATTTT. The chain links TRBV18 to TRBJ2-3; no firm D call. CDR3 length: 17 amino acids. The V end lost 0 bases, the J end lost 1 base, and 14 bases lay between the germline ends. Germline V gene data show CDR1 as KGHSH and CDR2 as LQKENI.

This clonotype was recorded at least ten times. This rearrangement joins TRBV12-3 or TRBV12-4 to TRBJ2-1; 9 nucleotides line up with TRBD2. The CDR3 has 15 amino acids. J was trimmed by 3 bases and V by 4 bases; bases with no gene match: 4. CDR3 sequence: CASSSASGVYNEQFF. The CDR3 nucleotides are TGTGCCAGCAGTTCAGCTAGCGGGGTCTACAATGAGCAGTTCTTC.

There are many counts of this clonotype. V is TRBV29-1 and J is TRBJ2-1; no definite D call. Trimming left V 6 bases short and J 5 bases short, with 14 bases between. Germline V gene lookup returns CDR1 SQVTM and CDR2 ANQGSEA. The CDR3 sequence is 13 residues long. Here the CDR3 reads CSVKEVWDNEQFF. The CDR3 DNA follows: TGCAGCGTCAAAGAAGTTTGGGACAATGAGCAGTTCTTC.

This clonotype was observed a handful of times. This chain uses TRBV18 with TRBJ2-5, with 11 nucleotides matching TRBD1. This CDR3 region has 16 residues. Germline trimming cut 1 base from V and 5 bases from J; bases unmatched to any gene: 6. Germline V gene lookup returns CDR1 KGHSH and CDR2 LQKENI. This chain's CDR3 is CASSPRTGGAQETQYF. The CDR3 nucleotides read TGTGCCAGCTCACCACGGACAGGGGGCGCGCAGGAGACCCAGTACTTC. The variable domain in full, completed from reference TRBV18 and TRBJ2-5, reads NAGVMQNPRHLVRRRGQEARLRCSPMKGHSHVYWYRQLPEEGLKFMVYLQKENIIDESGMPKERFSAEFPKEGPSILRIQQVVRGDSAAYFCASSPRTGGAQETQYFGPGTRLLVL.

This clonotype was detected a few times. The chain uses TRBV29-1 and TRBJ2-5; possible D gene TRBD2, 5 bases. This CDR3 is built from 13 residues. Germline CDR1 and CDR2: SQVTM and ANQGSEA. Trimming took 3 bases from V and 5 from J, leaving 13 bases between them. The DNA of the CDR3 is TGCAGCGTTGATGCGGCGAGGGTCGAGACCCAGTACTTC. Its protein is CSVDAARVETQYF.

This clonotype was recorded at least ten times. The J gene is TRBJ2-3, the V gene TRBV7-2; D unresolved. Germline CDR1 is SGHTA and CDR2 is FQGNSA. The CDR3 is made up of 14 amino acids. The germline V and J ends were trimmed by 1 base and 0 bases, with 5 bases remaining between them. The CDR3 is CASSLDASTDTQYF. DNA of the CDR3: TGTGCCAGCAGCTTAGATGCTAGCACAGATACGCAGTATTTT. Full variable domain (missing parts from reference TRBV7-2 and TRBJ2-3): GAGVSQSPSNKVTEKGKDVELRCDPISGHTALYWYRQSLGQGLEFLIYFQGNSAPDKSGLPSDRFSAERTGGSVSTLTIQRTQQEDSAVYLCASSLDASTDTQYFGPGTRLTVL.

Ten or more counts support this clonotype. The V and J genes are TRBV20-1 and TRBJ2-5; D call uncertain. The CDR3 consists of 12 residues. V gave up 1 base and J gave up 7 bases, with 10 bases separating them. The germline CDR1 and CDR2 sequences are DFQATT and SNEGSKA (reference sequence). In DNA form, the CDR3 reads TGCAGTGCTAGAGTCCCCCCTGGGACCCAGTACTTC. This codes for CSARVPPGTQYF.

This clonotype was counted ten times or more. The DNA for the CDR3 is TGTGCCAGCAGCGGACAGGGGAATCAGCCCCAGCATTTT. It translates to CASSGQGNQPQHF. The chain recombines TRBV7-2 with TRBJ1-5, with TRBD1 matching 9 bases. Per germline, CDR1 SGHTA and CDR2 FQGNSA. The V gene end was trimmed by 5 bases and the J gene end by 4 bases; junction bases not matched to a gene: 0. The CDR3 is 13 amino acids.

This clonotype was detected many times. The genes are TRBV5-6 and TRBJ1-4, with a weak D call TRBD1 (6 bases). The CDR3 is 14 amino acids. Germline values: CDR1 SGHDT, CDR2 YYEEEE. The ends were cut back, 6 bases at V and 3 bases at J, with 12 bases in the middle. CDR3 coding DNA: TGTGCCAGCAAGGCGGGACATCCTAATGAAAAACTGTTTTTT. It encodes CASKAGHPNEKLFF.

This clonotype occurred many times. The gene calls are TRBV20-1 and TRBJ2-7; D possibly corresponds to TRBD1 (6 bases). This CDR3 comprises 14 residues. Looked up from germline, CDR1 is DFQATT and CDR2 is SNEGSKA (reference sequence). Between the trimmed V and J ends, which lost 0 bases and 1 base, there was a span of 10 bases. The CDR3 spells CSARDLGGSYEQYF. The DNA for the CDR3 is TGCAGTGCTAGAGATCTAGGGGGTTCCTACGAGCAGTACTTC.

This clonotype was observed at least ten times. The V call is TRBV6-2 or TRBV6-3, the J call TRBJ2-7; 7 bases agree with TRBD1. Germline V gives CDR1 MNHEY, CDR2 SVGEGT. This CDR3 is built from 14 residues. With V trimmed by 4 bases and J by 2 bases, 5 bases remained unmatched. DNA for the CDR3: TGTGCCAGCAGTTGGCGGACAGGCCCCTACGAGCAGTACTTC. Its translation: CASSWRTGPYEQYF.

This clonotype showed up many times. V gene TRBV12-3 or TRBV12-4 combines with J gene TRBJ1-5; D is ambiguous. The CDR3 runs 13 residues. Between the trimmed V and J ends, which lost 1 base and 3 bases, there was a span of 4 bases. The CDR3 DNA sequence: TGTGCCAGCAGTTTAGGGACCAATCAGCCCCAGCATTTT. It specifies CASSLGTNQPQHF.

At least ten counts were recorded for this clonotype. The J gene is TRBJ1-1, the V gene TRBV12-3 or TRBV12-4; no clear D. The CDR3 spans 11 residues. V was pared by 5 bases and J by 10 bases, with 11 bases between. CDR3 region: CASSRDGVAFF. CDR3 DNA sequence: TGTGCCAGCAGTCGAGACGGGGTAGCTTTCTTT.

This clonotype was counted many times. The chain links TRBV4-3 to TRBJ2-2; 9 bases align to TRBD2. The CDR3 runs 15 residues. After removal of 6 bases from V and 4 bases from J, the junction contained 6 bases not matched to a gene. Looked up from germline, CDR1 is LGHNA and CDR2 is YSLEER. This CDR3 is CASRVAGDGTGELFF. CDR3 nucleotides: TGCGCCAGCAGGGTAGCGGGAGATGGCACCGGGGAGCTGTTTTTT.

This clonotype was seen many times. The chain couples TRBV5-1 to TRBJ2-3, with 9 positions matching TRBD2. Losses at the gene ends were 0 bases for V and 4 bases for J; bases not matched to a gene: 3. The germline gives CDR1 SGHRS, CDR2 YFSETQ. The CDR3 has 15 amino acids. CDR3 nucleotide sequence: TGCGCCAGCAGCTTGGGACTAGCGGTTCCAGATACGCAGTATTTT. This sequence encodes CASSLGLAVPDTQYF.

This clonotype was seen many times. The chain couples TRBV29-1 to TRBJ1-1, with D possibly TRBD1 on 5 matching bases. The CDR3 is 12 amino acids. V was pared by 7 bases and J by 3 bases, with 12 bases between. Germline V gene sequence: CDR1 SQVTM, CDR2 ANQGSEA. DNA for the CDR3: TGCAGCGCCGGGACGGGGTACACTGAAGCTTTCTTT. It codes for CSAGTGYTEAFF. The complete variable domain, with remaining parts taken from reference TRBV29-1 and TRBJ1-1, reads SAVISQKPSRDICQRGTSLTIQCQVDSQVTMMFWYRQQPGQSLTLIATANQGSEATYESGFVIDKFPISRPNLTFSTLTVSNMSPEDSSIYLCSAGTGYTEAFFGQGTRLTVV.

This clonotype was picked up many times. The chain recombines TRBV4-2 with TRBJ2-3, with 12 bases fitting TRBD1. The V gene's germline CDR1 is LGHNA and CDR2 YNFKEQ. V was clipped by 3 bases and J by 2 bases; unmatched bases: 3. This CDR3 has 16 residues. The CDR3 DNA is TGTGCCAGCAGCCAGGGGGACAGGGGGCCCACAGATACGCAGTATTTT. It codes for CASSQGDRGPTDTQYF.